These 30 T cell receptor beta chains share one sample of origin, sequenced in a study of blood T cell repertoires in COVID-19. Sequencing was performed with immunoSEQ multiplex PCR; in TCRdb, only in-frame clones are kept and a portion is missing. The table lists 100,000 to 120,000 clones, more than 75% of them singletons. The source material was peripheral blood. The source of these receptors is a woman in her fifties or sixties with acute or convalescent COVID-19.

The rearrangement joins TRBV30 to TRBJ2-5; 8 bases fit TRBD1. CDR3 length equals 16 residues. Germline CDR1 and CDR2: GTSNPN and SVGIG (reference sequence). With V trimmed by 0 bases and J by 2 bases, 8 bases remained unmatched. As DNA, the CDR3 is TGTGCCTGGAGTGTACTAAGGACAGGGCTTCAAGAGACCCAGTACTTC. Protein product: CAWSVLRTGLQETQYF.

Of note for this clone: A junction end diverges from the germline sequence, so it may reflect a read error. This chain links TRBV7-9 with TRBJ1-1; 9 positions match TRBD1. The CDR3 contains 15 residues. Germline-derived CDR1 and CDR2 are SEHNR and FQNEAQ (reference sequence). This CDR3 is CASSLRQGVNAEAFF. The CDR3 DNA is TGTGCCAGCAGCCTACGACAGGGGGTGAACGCTGAAGCTTTCTTT.

J is TRBJ2-7 and V is TRBV27; 10 bases match TRBD2. The V gene's germline CDR1 is MNHEY and CDR2 SMNVEV (reference sequence). The V and J ends lost 3 bases and 1 base, in that order; junction bases with no gene match: 6. This CDR3 has 16 residues. CDR3 in amino acids: CASSFRAGGRSYEQYF. CDR3 coding DNA: TGTGCCAGCAGTTTCCGAGCGGGAGGGCGTTCCTACGAGCAGTACTTC.

This chain links TRBV9 with TRBJ1-6; D possibly corresponds to TRBD1 (5 bases). From germline, CDR1 is SGDLS and CDR2 YYNGEE. The CDR3 spans 15 residues. The V gene lost 0 bases and the J gene lost 4 bases, with 8 bases spanning the gap. CDR3 amino acids: CASSVEDTYNSPLHF. Written as DNA, the CDR3 is TGTGCCAGCAGCGTAGAGGACACATATAATTCACCCCTCCACTTT.

The gene calls are TRBV6-6 and TRBJ2-4, with 7 nucleotides matching TRBD2. With V trimmed by 2 bases and J by 0 bases, 4 bases remained unmatched. The V gene's germline CDR1 is MNHNY and CDR2 SVGAGI (reference sequence). This CDR3 is 16 amino acids long. CDR3 residues: CASSYAGDLAKNIQYF. The DNA of the CDR3 is TGTGCCAGCAGTTACGCGGGGGATTTAGCCAAAAACATTCAGTACTTC.

This clone was observed once. The chain couples TRBV5-1 to TRBJ2-3; D is ambiguous. In germline, CDR1 is SGHRS, CDR2 YFSETQ. CDR3 length equals 15 residues. V was cut by 0 bases and J by 1 base, with 9 bases left in between. CDR3 sequence (DNA): TGCGCCAGCAGCTTGGAGCCGGTTCGCACAGATACGCAGTATTTT. The encoded protein is CASSLEPVRTDTQYF.

This chain uses TRBV6-4 with TRBJ2-1, with no clear D. This CDR3 spans 15 amino acids. The germline V gene encodes CDR1 MRHNA and CDR2 SNTAGT. Trimming stripped 6 bases from V and 4 bases from J, with 16 bases between. CDR3 residues: CASRLDSNPYNEQFF. CDR3 sequence (DNA): TGTGCCAGCAGGCTAGACTCTAACCCTTACAATGAGCAGTTCTTC.

For the CDR3, the DNA is TGTGCCAGCAGCGACAGGCGGGAGAACTACAATGAGCAGTTCTTC. It specifies CASSDRRENYNEQFF. V and J are TRBV3-1 (or the pseudogene TRBV3-2) and TRBJ2-1; a weak D match, TRBD2 (7 bases). V dropped 5 bases and J dropped 3 bases, with 14 bases sitting between them. The length of the CDR3 is 15 residues. CDR1 and CDR2 (germline): LGHDT, YNNKEL (reference sequence).

This chain connects TRBV11-2 to TRBJ2-7; D is undetermined. This CDR3 spans 14 amino acids. Per germline, CDR1 SGHAT and CDR2 FQNNGV. V lost 2 bases and J lost 3, with 11 bases in between. This CDR3 reads CASSLNPANYEQYF. CDR3 DNA: TGTGCCAGCAGCTTAAATCCAGCGAACTACGAGCAGTACTTC.

The chain carries TRBV5-1 and TRBJ2-3; TRBD2 matches at 9 bases. V lost 0 bases to trimming and J lost 2 bases; unmatched junction nucleotides: 7. The CDR3 has 17 residues. CDR1 SGHRS and CDR2 YFSETQ come from the germline V gene. The CDR3 region has the DNA TGCGCCAGCAGCTTGGGAGTAGCGGGGGAAACCACAGATACGCAGTATTTT. Its protein product is CASSLGVAGETTDTQYF.

J is TRBJ2-5 and V is TRBV24-1; possible D gene TRBD1, 5 bases. Trimming left V 0 bases short and J 4 bases short, with 11 bases between. Germline-derived CDR1 and CDR2 are KGHDR and SFDVKD. The CDR3 spans 15 residues. The CDR3 nucleotides read TGTGCCACCAGTGATTTGCGGCAGGGCCGAGAGACCCAGTACTTC. This sequence encodes CATSDLRQGRETQYF.

For this clone: Other DNA variants within this sample encode the same CDR3. The CDR3, as DNA: TGCGCCAGCAGCCTCGACAGGGGGGCCGGGGAGCTGTTTTTT. Translation: CASSLDRGAGELFF. This chain joins TRBV5-1 and TRBJ2-2; 9 bases match TRBD1. The CDR3 extends over 14 amino acids. Germline-derived CDR1 and CDR2 are SGHRS and YFSETQ. With 4 bases clipped from V and 6 bases from J, the junction kept 4 bases outside the gene matches.

In this sample, this clone turned up once. This CDR3 is CASSEDRIYGYTF. Here the CDR3 DNA reads TGCGCCAGCAGTGAGGACAGGATCTATGGCTACACCTTC. The rearrangement links TRBV10-1 to TRBJ1-2; D possibly corresponds to TRBD1 (6 bases). The CDR3 consists of 13 residues. V shed 2 bases and J shed 4 bases, with 8 bases lying between them. Germline lookup yields CDR1 WNHNN and CDR2 SYGVQD (reference sequence).

V and J are TRBV11-3 and TRBJ2-3; TRBD2 aligns across 8 bases. Germline V lookup: CDR1 SGHNT, CDR2 YENEEA. The CDR3 is made up of 17 amino acids. The trim removed 1 base at V and 1 base at J, leaving 7 bases unmatched. In DNA form, the CDR3 reads TGTGCCAGCAGCTTAGGGTTCGCGGGAGGAGGCACAGATACGCAGTATTTT. As protein: CASSLGFAGGGTDTQYF.

The chain combines TRBV3-1 (or the pseudogene TRBV3-2) with TRBJ1-3, with D unresolved. The V gene lost 4 bases and the J gene lost 4 bases, with 11 bases spanning the gap. This CDR3 is built from 14 residues. Germline V gene sequence: CDR1 LGHDT, CDR2 YNNKEL (reference sequence). The CDR3 DNA sequence: TGTGCCAGCAGCCTCTCCTACTCCGGAAACACCATATATTTT. It codes for CASSLSYSGNTIYF.

This chain joins TRBV6-5 and TRBJ2-1; the match to TRBD2 covers 9 bases. This CDR3 has 14 residues. V shed 6 bases and J 7 bases; nucleotides not matched to a gene: 7. Germline assignment: CDR1 MNHEY and CDR2 SVGAGI. The CDR3 sequence: CASSVLAGYNEQFF. CDR3 DNA: TGTGCCAGCAGCGTGCTAGCGGGATATAATGAGCAGTTCTTC.

The genes are TRBV11-2 and TRBJ2-7; no clear D gene. Trimming took 2 bases from V and 2 from J, leaving 10 bases between them. Germline assignment: CDR1 SGHAT and CDR2 FQNNGV. The length of the CDR3 is 14 residues. CDR3 nucleotide sequence: TGTGCCAGCAGCTTATCCCGCGACACCTACGAGCAGTACTTC. It codes for CASSLSRDTYEQYF.

The CDR3 coding sequence is TGTGCCAGCAGCCACGGGGTTAGACTAGCTCCGGAATGGGAGCAGTTCTTC. It yields the protein CASSHGVRLAPEWEQFF. The chain employs TRBV3-1 (or the pseudogene TRBV3-2) and TRBJ2-1; 7 bases match TRBD2. Germline V gene data show CDR1 as LGHDT and CDR2 as YNNKEL (reference sequence). This CDR3 region has 17 residues. J lost 10 bases, V lost 3 bases, and 18 bases had no gene match.

The chain links TRBV7-2 to TRBJ1-4; a possible D gene is TRBD1 (6 bases). The germline V and J ends were trimmed by 2 bases and 0 bases, with 10 bases remaining between them. The V gene's germline CDR1 is SGHTA and CDR2 FQGNSA. The CDR3 runs to 16 residues. CDR3 amino acids: CASSLTGTTTNEKLFF. The CDR3 nucleotides read TGTGCCAGCAGCTTAACCGGGACAACAACTAATGAAAAACTGTTTTTT.

The chain employs TRBV2 and TRBJ1-5; the D gene is possibly TRBD1 (6 bases). Germline V gene data show CDR1 as SNHLY and CDR2 as FYNNEI. The germline V and J ends were trimmed by 5 bases and 3 bases, with 11 bases remaining between them. This CDR3 comprises 14 residues. The CDR3 here is CASSRQVINQPQHF. CDR3 bases: TGTGCCAGCAGTCGACAGGTGATCAATCAGCCCCAGCATTTT.

The rearrangement uses TRBV19 and TRBJ1-2; D perhaps matches TRBD1 (5 bases). Germline lookup yields CDR1 LNHDA and CDR2 SQIVND (reference sequence). This CDR3 has 14 amino acids. V lost 3 bases to trimming and J lost 6 bases, with 14 bases between them. The CDR3 protein is CASSIHGGGDGYTF. Written as DNA, the CDR3 is TGTGCCAGTAGTATCCACGGGGGAGGAGATGGCTACACCTTC.

The V gene is TRBV24-1, the J gene TRBJ2-3, with 8 bases aligning to TRBD2. Per the germline V gene, CDR1 is KGHDR and CDR2 is SFDVKD. V lost 3 bases and J lost 3; bases outside the gene matches: 4. The CDR3 consists of 15 residues. CDR3 sequence reads: CATSDPGTRTDTQYF. In DNA, the CDR3 is TGTGCCACCAGTGATCCCGGGACTAGAACAGATACGCAGTATTTT.

This chain links TRBV19 with TRBJ1-6; D gene uncertain. CDR3 size: 14 residues. In germline, CDR1 is LNHDA, CDR2 SQIVND (reference sequence). Trimming removed 3 bases at V and 5 bases at J, with 8 bases between. CDR3 sequence: CASSMAGNNSPLHF. The CDR3 DNA is TGTGCCAGTAGTATGGCGGGGAATAATTCACCCCTCCACTTT.

The chain is built from TRBV18 and TRBJ1-4; D gene ambiguous. V shed 6 bases and J shed 4 bases, with 9 bases lying between them. The CDR3 totals 13 residues. Germline lookup yields CDR1 KGHSH and CDR2 LQKENI. Here the CDR3 reads CASSQSLNEKLFF. CDR3 DNA sequence: TGTGCCAGCTCTCAGTCCCTTAATGAAAAACTGTTTTTT.

The V gene is TRBV9, the J gene TRBJ2-3; 8 bases fit TRBD2. V lost 3 bases to trimming and J lost 1 base; unmatched junction nucleotides: 4. The germline V gene has CDR1 SGDLS and CDR2 YYNGEE. The CDR3 spans 15 residues. The CDR3 DNA follows: TGTGCCAGCAGCGCGGGAGGGCCGGGCACAGATACGCAGTATTTT. It yields the protein CASSAGGPGTDTQYF.

In its sample, this clone was seen once. This rearrangement joins TRBV12-5 to TRBJ2-7, with unresolved D. Germline lookup yields CDR1 LGHNT and CDR2 FRNRAP. The CDR3 extends over 12 amino acids. V was pared by 2 bases and J by 7 bases, with 9 bases between. This chain's CDR3 is CASGLSSREQYF. The CDR3 coding sequence is TGTGCTAGTGGTTTGTCTTCTAGAGAGCAGTACTTC.

The chain links TRBV11-2 to TRBJ1-2, with 8 bases lining up with TRBD1. Germline-derived CDR1 and CDR2 are SGHAT and FQNNGV. V lost 3 bases, J lost 6 bases, and 6 bases stayed unmatched. This CDR3 contains 14 residues. CDR3 in DNA: TGTGCCAGCAGCTTGGGACAGGAAGGGCATGGCTACACCTTC. It translates to CASSLGQEGHGYTF.

In this sample, this clone turned up once. This sequence joins TRBV14 and TRBJ2-2, with D possibly being TRBD1 (6 bases). V lost 6 bases, J lost 0 bases, and 11 bases lay in between. Germline V CDR1 and CDR2: SGHDN, FVKESK. The CDR3 covers 15 residues. DNA for the CDR3: TGTGCCAGCAGTAACAGGGTTTCGAACACCGGGGAGCTGTTTTTT. Residues: CASSNRVSNTGELFF.

The chain combines TRBV5-1 with TRBJ1-1, with D possibly being TRBD1 (5 bases). Germline CDR1 and CDR2: SGHRS and YFSETQ. The CDR3 loop spans 14 amino acids. V was clipped by 1 base and J by 3 bases, with 10 bases between them. CDR3 nucleotide sequence: TGCGCCAGCAGCTTGAAAGGGGCCTACACTGAAGCTTTCTTT. Translated: CASSLKGAYTEAFF.

This clone appeared a few times. The CDR3: CASSTTGGDTGELFF. The CDR3 DNA follows: TGTGCCAGTAGTACTACAGGGGGCGACACCGGGGAGCTGTTTTTT. The rearrangement uses TRBV19 and TRBJ2-2; 9 bases map to TRBD1. The V gene's germline CDR1 is LNHDA and CDR2 SQIVND (reference sequence). J was trimmed by 3 bases and V by 4 bases; bases with no gene match: 3. The CDR3 consists of 15 residues.